The 32 T cell receptor beta chains below come from one sample, sequenced in a study of identical twins. TCRdb itself ran the 5' RACE reads through MiXCR, one entry per CDR3 protein. The sample shows about 790,000 distinct CDR3 sequences, roughly 20% of them seen only once. These same records also appear under a second study, on T cells expressing NK-cell markers.

Specimen: PBMCs. Receptors originate from a woman aged 18-29 years in good health.

This clonotype has only a few counts. The rearrangement uses TRBV15 and TRBJ1-1; D is unresolved. This CDR3 has 13 amino acids. The V gene's germline CDR1 is LNHNV and CDR2 YYDKDF (reference sequence). Trimming removed 0 bases from V and 1 base from J, with 3 bases in between. Here the CDR3 DNA reads TGTGCCACCAGCAGAGACGGGAACACTGAAGCTTTCTTT. Translated, it gives CATSRDGNTEAFF.

This clonotype was seen once. V usage is TRBV2 and J usage is TRBJ2-7; tentatively, D is TRBD1 (5 bases). Germline V lookup: CDR1 SNHLY, CDR2 FYNNEI. The CDR3 spans 14 residues. Trimming left V 2 bases short and J 4 bases short, with 12 bases between. CDR3 residues: CASSETGSHYEQYF. CDR3 nucleotides: TGTGCCAGCAGTGAAACAGGAAGCCATTACGAGCAGTACTTC. Full variable domain (rest looked up from reference TRBV2 and TRBJ2-7): EPEVTQTPSHQVTQMGQEVILRCVPISNHLYFYWYRQILGQKVEFLVSFYNNEISEKSEIFDDQFSVERPDGSNFTLKIRSTKLEDSAMYFCASSETGSHYEQYFGPGTRLTVT.

This clonotype has more than one count but fewer than ten. The J gene is TRBJ2-5, the V gene TRBV6-2 or TRBV6-3; weak D call: TRBD2 (5 bases). This CDR3 contains 17 residues. CDR1 MNHEY and CDR2 SVGEGT come from the germline V gene. V lost 7 bases, J lost 4 bases, and 25 bases lay in between. CDR3 amino acids: CASTPFRGADPRETQYF. In nucleotides, the CDR3 is TGTGCCAGCACTCCCTTTCGAGGAGCGGACCCCCGAGAGACCCAGTACTTC.

The chain employs TRBV7-2 and TRBJ1-3; possible D gene TRBD1, 5 bases. Germline CDR1 reads SGHTA; CDR2 reads FQGNSA. The CDR3 sequence is 15 residues long. The V end lost 7 bases, the J end lost 0 bases, and 13 bases lay between the germline ends. The CDR3 DNA reads as TGTGCCAGCACCCCGTGGGGGGGCTCTGGAAACACCATATATTTT. It is translated as CASTPWGGSGNTIYF.

This clonotype was counted a few times. The rearrangement links TRBV12-3 or TRBV12-4 to TRBJ2-1; D ambiguous. V lost 2 bases, J lost 0 bases, and 11 bases lay in between. This CDR3 is built from 16 residues. The chain's CDR3 is CASSLWEISSYNEQFF. Here the CDR3 DNA reads TGTGCCAGCAGTTTATGGGAAATTAGCTCCTACAATGAGCAGTTCTTC.

This clonotype has more than one count but fewer than ten. The chain couples TRBV4-3 to TRBJ2-3, with 7 bases that match TRBD2. Germline assignment: CDR1 LGHNA and CDR2 YSLEER. The CDR3 consists of 16 residues. The V segment lost 2 bases and the J segment 2 bases; nucleotides outside the gene matches: 7. The CDR3 here is CASSQNERDYTDTQYF. CDR3 DNA: TGCGCCAGCAGCCAAAACGAGCGGGACTACACAGATACGCAGTATTTT.

This clonotype was observed a handful of times. V and J are TRBV20-1 and TRBJ2-5, with D uncertain. Germline-derived CDR1 and CDR2 are DFQATT and SNEGSKA (reference sequence). Trimming removed 5 bases from V and 1 base from J, with 5 bases in between. The length of the CDR3 is 11 residues. The CDR3 is CSAGPQETQYF. The CDR3 DNA sequence: TGCAGTGCTGGCCCCCAAGAGACCCAGTACTTC.

CDR3 nucleotide sequence: TGTGCCAGCAGGCGACAGCCAGGGGCTACGCCGGGACAGGGGAATTCACCCCTCCACTTT. Protein: CASRRQPGATPGQGNSPLHF. V and J are TRBV12-3 or TRBV12-4 and TRBJ1-6; 10 nucleotides align to TRBD1. V lost 6 bases to trimming and J lost 7 bases; unmatched junction nucleotides: 21. The CDR3 spans 20 residues.

The CDR3, as DNA: TGTGCCAGCAGCTTTTTCGGCGGACGCATCTCTGGAAACACCATATATTTT. It codes for CASSFFGGRISGNTIYF. This chain connects TRBV5-6 to TRBJ1-3; no clear D gene. CDR3 length equals 17 residues. CDR1 is SGHDT and CDR2 is YYEEEE in the germline V gene. Trimming shortened V by 2 bases and J by 0 bases, and 15 bases separated the two germline ends.

V and J are TRBV6-1 and TRBJ2-3; D gene ambiguous. Germline CDR1 reads MNHNS; CDR2 reads SASEGT. CDR3 length: 14 amino acids. V was cut by 7 bases and J by 3 bases, with 14 bases left in between. The CDR3 DNA follows: TGTGCCAGCACTCCACCCGGACGGACAGATACGCAGTATTTT. Translation: CASTPPGRTDTQYF.

This clonotype was found many times. The V and J genes are TRBV6-5 and TRBJ1-2, with no clear D. This CDR3 has 12 amino acids. V was pared by 6 bases and J by 0 bases, with 5 bases between. The germline V gene has CDR1 MNHEY and CDR2 SVGAGI. The chain's CDR3 is CASRASNYGYTF. CDR3 nucleotide sequence: TGTGCCAGCAGGGCGTCTAACTATGGCTACACCTTC.

The chain employs TRBV7-9 and TRBJ2-7; 7 bases are a match to TRBD1. Germline loops: CDR1 SEHNR, CDR2 FQNEAQ (reference sequence). The CDR3 contains 16 residues. V dropped 0 bases and J dropped 3; count of bases not matched to a gene: 8. CDR3 in DNA: TGTGCCAGCAGCTTAGCTCCGACAGGGTCCTTCTACGAGCAGTACTTC. This gives the protein CASSLAPTGSFYEQYF.

V and J are TRBV6-5 and TRBJ2-1; 7 nucleotides align to TRBD1. The V and J ends lost 2 bases and 6 bases, in that order; junction bases with no gene match: 4. This CDR3 has 14 residues. The germline V gene has CDR1 MNHEY and CDR2 SVGAGI. The CDR3 nucleotides read TGTGCCAGCAGTTACATAGGGGGCTCCAATGAGCAGTTCTTC. It codes for CASSYIGGSNEQFF.

This clonotype was counted between two and nine times. The J gene is TRBJ2-3, the V gene TRBV29-1; TRBD2 might be the D (6 bases). V was clipped by 4 bases and J by 10 bases, with 9 bases between them. In germline, CDR1 is SQVTM, CDR2 ANQGSEA. This CDR3 has 10 residues. The CDR3 sequence is CSVGEEAQYF. CDR3 nucleotides: TGCAGCGTTGGGGAGGAAGCGCAGTATTTT.

V and J are TRBV7-9 and TRBJ2-7; no clear D. Trimming removed 5 bases from V and 0 bases from J, with 14 bases in between. CDR1 and CDR2 (germline): SEHNR, FQNEAQ (reference sequence). The CDR3 covers 15 residues. The CDR3 reads CASSVFLGGSYEQYF. As DNA, the CDR3 is TGTGCCAGCAGCGTATTCTTGGGCGGCTCCTACGAGCAGTACTTC.

The rearrangement links TRBV20-1 to TRBJ1-1; a weak D match, TRBD1 (5 bases). This CDR3 is built from 12 residues. V was clipped by 2 bases and J by 7 bases, with 11 bases between them. Germline V gives CDR1 DFQATT, CDR2 SNEGSKA (reference sequence). CDR3 nucleotide sequence: TGCAGTGCTAGACAGGGAGGCGGTGAAGCTTTCTTT. Amino acid sequence: CSARQGGGEAFF.

The chain uses TRBV20-1 and TRBJ2-2; either TRBD1 or TRBD2 may fit D (6 bases each). Trimming pared 7 bases from V and 3 bases from J, leaving 15 bases between. This CDR3 comprises 14 residues. Germline V gene sequence: CDR1 DFQATT, CDR2 SNEGSKA (reference sequence). CDR3 DNA: TGCAGTGGTAGTCGGGGGCCCTACACCGGGGAGCTGTTTTTT. Translating gives CSGSRGPYTGELFF.

The chain joins TRBV12-3 or TRBV12-4 to TRBJ2-7; 14 nucleotides match TRBD2. The CDR3 contains 15 residues. V dropped 5 bases and J dropped 6; count of bases not matched to a gene: 6. CDR3 residues: CASSTGTSGSREQYF. The CDR3 bases are TGTGCCAGCAGTACCGGGACTAGCGGGAGTCGCGAGCAGTACTTC.

This clonotype has just a few counts. The chain combines TRBV30 with TRBJ1-5, with 11 bases identical to TRBD1. This CDR3 comprises 15 residues. Looked up from germline, CDR1 is GTSNPN and CDR2 is SVGIG (reference sequence). J gave up 0 bases and V 5 bases, and 3 bases lay outside the gene matches. The CDR3: CAWGQGAGSNQPQHF. CDR3 nucleotides: TGTGCCTGGGGACAGGGGGCCGGTAGCAATCAGCCCCAGCATTTT.

In its sample, this clonotype was seen a few times. The J gene is TRBJ2-2, the V gene TRBV20-1; either TRBD1 or TRBD2 may fit D (6 bases each). Germline assignment: CDR1 DFQATT and CDR2 SNEGSKA (reference sequence). This CDR3 is 17 amino acids long. V was cut by 0 bases and J by 4 bases, with 18 bases left in between. The CDR3 DNA is TGCAGTGCTAGAGATCCAGGAGGGGGGCGAGGCACCGGGGAGCTGTTTTTT. It specifies CSARDPGGGRGTGELFF.

This clonotype has more than one count but fewer than ten. The chain links TRBV19 to TRBJ2-7; no clear D. This CDR3 has 13 residues. Germline V gene data show CDR1 as LNHDA and CDR2 as SQIVND (reference sequence). With 5 bases removed from V and 0 bases from J, the gap between germline ends came to 8 bases. CDR3 sequence: CASSPAYSYEQYF. The CDR3 DNA sequence: TGTGCCAGTAGTCCAGCGTACTCCTACGAGCAGTACTTC.

The V call is TRBV7-6, the J call TRBJ2-7; 8 bases match TRBD2. CDR1 is SGHVS and CDR2 is FNYEAQ in the germline V gene. With 2 bases clipped from V and 5 bases from J, the junction kept 8 bases outside the gene matches. The CDR3 extends over 15 amino acids. CDR3 amino acids: CASSLLAGTRDEQYF. In DNA form, the CDR3 reads TGTGCCAGCAGCTTATTAGCCGGGACTAGGGACGAGCAGTACTTC.

The sample holds a few counts of this clonotype. The rearrangement links TRBV12-3 or TRBV12-4 to TRBJ2-7; the D is unclear. The CDR3 loop spans 12 amino acids. V lost 6 bases to trimming and J lost 2 bases, with 8 bases between them. DNA of the CDR3: TGTGCCAGCAGCCGGATGACCTACGAGCAGTACTTC. Its protein is CASSRMTYEQYF.

This clonotype was recorded a few times. This chain joins TRBV29-1 and TRBJ2-1; 9 bases map to TRBD2. This CDR3 spans 14 amino acids. The germline CDR1 and CDR2 sequences are SQVTM and ANQGSEA. Germline trimming cut 8 bases from V and 4 bases from J; bases unmatched to any gene: 9. The CDR3 spells CSSRAGGGYNEQFF. The CDR3 DNA follows: TGCAGCTCCCGAGCGGGAGGAGGTTACAATGAGCAGTTCTTC.

This clonotype has a handful of counts. The CDR3, as DNA: TGTGCCAGCAGCGTGGCGGGGGGGAACACAGATACGCAGTATTTT. Amino acid sequence: CASSVAGGNTDTQYF. This chain connects TRBV9 to TRBJ2-3, with 9 nucleotides matching TRBD2. From germline, CDR1 is SGDLS and CDR2 YYNGEE. V gave up 2 bases and J gave up 2 bases; unmatched junction bases: 3. This CDR3 region has 15 residues.

This chain uses TRBV7-9 with TRBJ2-7; 10 bases align to TRBD1. J was trimmed by 6 bases and V by 5 bases; bases with no gene match: 7. Germline V gene data show CDR1 as SEHNR and CDR2 as FQNEAQ (reference sequence). The CDR3 consists of 14 residues. The CDR3 protein is CASSTSGTGVEQYF. CDR3 DNA sequence: TGTGCCAGCAGCACCTCCGGGACAGGGGTCGAGCAGTACTTC. Based on the CDR3 plus reference TRBV7-9 and TRBJ2-7, the full variable domain is DTGVSQNPRHKITKRGQNVTFRCDPISEHNRLYWYRQTLGQGPEFLTYFQNEAQLEKSRLLSDRFSAERPKGSFSTLEIQRTEQGDSAMYLCASSTSGTGVEQYFGPGTRLTVT.

This clonotype was counted a few times. This rearrangement joins TRBV5-1 to TRBJ2-7; D not certain. This CDR3 region has 14 residues. Trimming left V 3 bases short and J 2 bases short, with 12 bases between. The germline V gene encodes CDR1 SGHRS and CDR2 YFSETQ. In DNA form, the CDR3 reads TGCGCCAGCAGCTCTGAGCGCTTAACCTACGAGCAGTACTTC. Protein product: CASSSERLTYEQYF.

The V call is TRBV7-9, the J call TRBJ2-7; TRBD1 aligns across 11 bases. Germline trimming cut 5 bases from V and 6 bases from J; bases unmatched to any gene: 6. The CDR3 has 14 residues. The V gene's germline CDR1 is SEHNR and CDR2 FQNEAQ (reference sequence). As DNA, the CDR3 is TGTGCCAGCAGCCCAGGGACAGGGGGTGGCGAGCAGTACTTC. The encoded protein is CASSPGTGGGEQYF.

This chain connects TRBV3-1 to TRBJ2-5; D call uncertain. The V and J ends lost 0 bases and 5 bases respectively, with 13 bases between them. CDR3 size: 15 residues. Germline loops: CDR1 LGHDT, CDR2 YNNKEL (reference sequence). CDR3 coding DNA: TGTGCCAGCAGCCAAGAGGGCGGCGCCGGGGAGACCCAGTACTTC. Its protein product is CASSQEGGAGETQYF.

This clonotype came up a few times. This chain connects TRBV20-1 to TRBJ1-4; no firm D call. The ends were cut back, 2 bases at V and 8 bases at J, with 9 bases in the middle. The CDR3 contains 12 residues. Germline V lookup: CDR1 DFQATT, CDR2 SNEGSKA (reference sequence). Written as DNA, the CDR3 is TGCAGTGCTAGAATGGGATCAGAAAAACTGTTTTTT. This sequence encodes CSARMGSEKLFF.

This clonotype was found a few times. This chain connects TRBV29-1 to TRBJ1-2; 8 bases line up with TRBD1. CDR1 and CDR2 from the germline V gene are SQVTM and ANQGSEA. Unmatched junction bases numbered 6, after V lost 6 bases and J lost 3 bases. This CDR3 is built from 13 residues. CDR3 amino acids: CSVKGTGDYGYTF. DNA for the CDR3: TGCAGCGTCAAAGGGACAGGAGACTATGGCTACACCTTC.

This clonotype was counted at least ten times. The gene calls are TRBV6-5 and TRBJ2-3; D unresolved. The CDR3 covers 13 residues. Trimming shortened V by 2 bases and J by 3 bases, and 6 bases separated the two germline ends. Germline assignment: CDR1 MNHEY and CDR2 SVGAGI. CDR3 sequence: CASSYTGTDTQYF. The CDR3 bases are TGTGCCAGCAGTTACACCGGGACAGATACGCAGTATTTT.